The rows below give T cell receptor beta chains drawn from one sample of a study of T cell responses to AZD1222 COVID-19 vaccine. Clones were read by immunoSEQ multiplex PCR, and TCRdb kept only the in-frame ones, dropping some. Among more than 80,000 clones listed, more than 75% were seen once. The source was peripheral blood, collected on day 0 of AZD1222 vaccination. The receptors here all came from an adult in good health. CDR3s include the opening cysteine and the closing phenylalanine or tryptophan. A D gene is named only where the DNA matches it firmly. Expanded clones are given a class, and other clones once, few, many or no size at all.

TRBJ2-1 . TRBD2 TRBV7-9 CASRPTSGRYNEQFF TGTGCCAGCAGACCTACTAGCGGGAGGTACAATGAGCAGTTCTTC
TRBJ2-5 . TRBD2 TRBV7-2 CASSQGLAGGKETQYF TGTGCCAGCAGCCAGGGACTAGCGGGGGGGAAAGAGACCCAGTACTTC
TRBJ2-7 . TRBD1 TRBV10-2 CASSESKSGQGHF TGCGCCAGCAGTGAGTCAAAATCGGGACAGGGTCACTTC
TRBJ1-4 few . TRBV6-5 CARITRREKLFF TGTGCCAGGATCACAAGGCGTGAAAAACTGTTTTTT
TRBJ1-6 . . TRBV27 CASSPGPGHPSNSPLHF TGTGCCAGCAGTCCCGGGCCGGGACATCCTTCTAATTCACCCCTCCACTTT
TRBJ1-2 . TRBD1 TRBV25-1 CASSERTGLIYGYTF TGTGCCAGCAGTGAACGGACAGGTCTCATCTATGGCTACACCTTC
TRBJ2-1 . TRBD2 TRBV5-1 CASSSRSGRAPNHEQFF TGCGCCAGCAGCTCGAGAAGCGGGAGGGCCCCCAACCATGAGCAGTTCTTC
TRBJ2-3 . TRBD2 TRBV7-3 CASSYAGGTSATDTQYF TGTGCCAGCAGCTACGCGGGAGGGACCAGCGCCACAGATACGCAGTATTTT
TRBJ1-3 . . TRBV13 CASSQDSASSGNTIYF TGTGCCAGCAGCCAGGACTCAGCGAGCTCTGGAAACACCATATATTTT
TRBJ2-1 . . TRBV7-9 CASSLPKPNNEQFF TGTGCCAGCAGCTTACCGAAACCGAACAATGAGCAGTTCTTC
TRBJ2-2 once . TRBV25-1 CASSESVGELFF TGTGCCAGCAGTGAATCAGTCGGGGAGCTGTTTTTT
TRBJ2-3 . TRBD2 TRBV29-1 CSVTTGTSATDTQYF TGCAGCGTTACTACCGGGACTAGCGCTACAGATACGCAGTATTTT
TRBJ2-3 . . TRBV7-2 CASSLDTDTQYF TGTGCCAGCAGCTTAGACACAGATACGCAGTATTTT
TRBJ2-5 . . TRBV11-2 CASSSGPVQETQYF TGTGCCAGCAGCTCCGGGCCTGTCCAAGAGACCCAGTACTTC
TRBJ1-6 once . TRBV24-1 CATSDFCAGDYNSPLHF TGTGCCACCAGTGATTTTTGTGCAGGAGACTATAATTCACCCCTCCACTTT
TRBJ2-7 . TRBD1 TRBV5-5 CASSPGTGGYSEQYF TGTGCCAGCAGCCCGGGGACAGGGGGCTATAGCGAGCAGTACTTC
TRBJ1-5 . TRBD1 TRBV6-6 CASRTGQGWHF TGTGCCAGCAGAACCGGACAGGGCTGGCATTTT
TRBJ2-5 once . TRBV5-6 CASRGVAQETQYF TGTGCCAGCAGGGGGGTGGCTCAAGAGACCCAGTACTTC
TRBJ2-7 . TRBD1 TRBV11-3 CASSNAGQGGPYEQYF TGTGCCAGCAGCAACGCCGGACAGGGTGGGCCCTACGAGCAGTACTTC
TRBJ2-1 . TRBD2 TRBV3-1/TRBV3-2 CASSQVTSGSGSNEQFF TGTGCCAGCAGCCAAGTAACTAGCGGTTCCGGGAGTAATGAGCAGTTCTTC